A single sample gave rise to the 22 T cell receptor beta chains below, sequenced in a study of technical replicates of blood from a handful of donors. Profiled with immunoSEQ multiplex PCR; TCRdb holds only in-frame clones, not every one. Counted here are about 68,000 clones, about 97% occurring once; the ten biggest clones make up 0.2% to 0.3%. Sequenced input: T cells isolated from PBMCs. These receptors were obtained from a human donor in good health.

The CDR3 coding sequence is TGTGCCAGCAGCCGCTTAGCGGCCTCCTACGAGCAGTACTTC. It specifies CASSRLAASYEQYF. The chain combines TRBV7-9 with TRBJ2-7; possible D gene TRBD2, 6 bases. The CDR3 covers 14 residues. V was clipped by 5 bases and J by 0 bases, with 11 bases between them. CDR1 and CDR2 (germline): SEHNR, FQNEAQ (reference sequence).

The chain uses TRBV6-5 and TRBJ1-1; 7 nucleotides match TRBD1. The CDR3 length is 14 residues. Germline values: CDR1 MNHEY, CDR2 SVGAGI. Losses at the gene ends were 0 bases for V and 7 bases for J; bases not matched to a gene: 5. CDR3 in amino acids: CASSYSRTGVEAFF. DNA of the CDR3: TGTGCCAGCAGTTACTCTCGGACAGGTGTTGAAGCTTTCTTT.

The chain couples TRBV7-8 to TRBJ1-2, with D perhaps TRBD1 (6 bases). V dropped 1 base and J dropped 8 bases, with 11 bases sitting between them. From germline, CDR1 is SGHVS and CDR2 FQNEAQ. The CDR3 length is 13 residues. In nucleotides, the CDR3 is TGTGCCAGCAGCTTAGGAGGGGGGGAGGGCTACACCTTC. It specifies CASSLGGGEGYTF. The whole variable domain, filled in from reference TRBV7-8 and TRBJ1-2, reads GAGVSQSPRYKVAKRGQDVALRCDPISGHVSLFWYQQALGQGPEFLTYFQNEAQLDKSGLPSDRFFAERPEGSVSTLKIQRTQQEDSAVYLCASSLGGGEGYTFGSGTRLTVV.

The rearrangement joins TRBV19 to TRBJ2-2, with TRBD1 matching over 8 bases. J gave up 3 bases and V 7 bases, and 10 bases lay outside the gene matches. This CDR3 is built from 16 residues. Germline assignment: CDR1 LNHDA and CDR2 SQIVND (reference sequence). CDR3 loop: CASMDRASEYTGELFF. In DNA, the CDR3 is TGTGCCAGTATGGACAGGGCCAGCGAGTACACCGGGGAGCTGTTTTTT.

The genes are TRBV13 and TRBJ1-1; a weak D match, TRBD1 (5 bases). The CDR3 runs to 13 residues. V lost 2 bases and J lost 3, with 7 bases in between. CDR1 is PRHDT, CDR2 FYEKMQ, per germline (reference sequence). The CDR3 DNA sequence: TGTGCCAGCAGCTTAAGGGGTGACACTGAAGCTTTCTTT. Amino acids: CASSLRGDTEAFF.

The V gene is TRBV20-1, the J gene TRBJ1-1; D ambiguous. V shed 6 bases and J shed 3 bases, with 5 bases lying between them. Germline-derived CDR1 and CDR2 are DFQATT and SNEGSKA (reference sequence). This CDR3 spans 10 amino acids. CDR3 region: CSAQYTEAFF. CDR3 DNA: TGCAGTGCCCAATACACTGAAGCTTTCTTT.

This chain joins TRBV25-1 and TRBJ2-5; D possibly corresponds to TRBD1 (6 bases). Trimming removed 2 bases at V and 5 bases at J, with 15 bases between. This CDR3 comprises 15 residues. Germline V gene sequence: CDR1 MGHDK, CDR2 SYGVNS. CDR3 DNA: TGTGCCAGCAGTGAAGTAGGGGGAGTGAGGGAGACCCAGTACTTC. It encodes CASSEVGGVRETQYF.

This chain links TRBV18 with TRBJ1-1; 7 bases agree with TRBD1. The CDR3 covers 13 residues. Per the germline V gene, CDR1 is KGHSH and CDR2 is LQKENI. The V gene end was trimmed by 4 bases and the J gene end by 3 bases; junction bases not matched to a gene: 2. CDR3 nucleotide sequence: TGTGCCAGCTCACGCACAGGGGACACTGAAGCTTTCTTT. Translated: CASSRTGDTEAFF.

The chain links TRBV20-1 to TRBJ2-1; the match to TRBD2 covers 8 bases. V lost 6 bases, J lost 8 bases, and 3 bases stayed unmatched. Germline CDR1 reads DFQATT; CDR2 reads SNEGSKA (reference sequence). This CDR3 has 11 amino acids. CDR3 sequence: CSAGGEDEQFF. In DNA, the CDR3 is TGCAGTGCCGGGGGGGAGGATGAGCAGTTCTTC.

The chain carries TRBV12-5 and TRBJ1-4; 9 bases agree with TRBD1. V trimming: 5 bases; J trimming: 5 bases; junction bases outside the gene matches: 9. The length of the CDR3 is 16 residues. CDR1 is LGHNT, CDR2 FRNRAP, per germline. The CDR3 DNA follows: TGTGCTAGTGGTATAACTACCGGGACAGGGAATGAAAAACTGTTTTTT. The encoded protein is CASGITTGTGNEKLFF.

The chain links TRBV6-5 to TRBJ2-1, with D possibly matching TRBD2 (5 bases). The CDR3 covers 15 residues. The germline V and J ends were trimmed by 5 bases and 2 bases, with 13 bases remaining between them. In germline, CDR1 is MNHEY, CDR2 SVGAGI. CDR3 DNA sequence: TGTGCCAGCAGTAAAATTACCGGGACCTACAATGAGCAGTTCTTC. It translates to CASSKITGTYNEQFF.

The genes are TRBV5-4 and TRBJ1-5, with D perhaps TRBD1 (5 bases). V was cut by 4 bases and J by 6 bases, with 14 bases left in between. This CDR3 region has 14 residues. From germline, CDR1 is SGHNT and CDR2 YYREEE (reference sequence). The CDR3 reads CASSVAGPGQPQHF. The DNA of the CDR3 is TGTGCCAGCAGCGTCGCGGGACCGGGTCAGCCCCAGCATTTT.

The chain has TRBV6-1 and TRBJ2-2; 7 bases map to TRBD2. J gave up 4 bases and V 5 bases, and 7 bases lay outside the gene matches. The germline V gene encodes CDR1 MNHNS and CDR2 SASEGT. CDR3 length: 15 residues. CDR3 DNA: TGTGCCAGCAGTAGGAAAGCGGGAAGCACCGGGGAGCTGTTTTTT. Its translation: CASSRKAGSTGELFF.

The chain has TRBV10-3 and TRBJ2-5; 9 nucleotides line up with TRBD1. J gave up 3 bases and V 7 bases, and 6 bases lay outside the gene matches. Germline V gives CDR1 ENHRY, CDR2 SYGVKD. The CDR3 length is 14 residues. CDR3 in amino acids: CAITKDRGEETQYF. The CDR3 nucleotides are TGTGCCATCACCAAGGACAGGGGTGAAGAGACCCAGTACTTC.

The CDR3 spells CSVCKTGQETQYF. CDR3 nucleotide sequence: TGCAGCGTTTGTAAGACAGGGCAAGAGACCCAGTACTTC. The J gene is TRBJ2-5, the V gene TRBV29-1; TRBD1 matches 7 bases. V shed 5 bases and J 2 bases; nucleotides not matched to a gene: 5. CDR3 length: 13 amino acids. CDR1 and CDR2 (germline): SQVTM, ANQGSEA.

V usage is TRBV2 and J usage is TRBJ1-5; possibly TRBD1 for D (6 bases). The V and J ends lost 6 bases and 3 bases respectively, with 12 bases between them. The CDR3 is made up of 14 amino acids. Germline CDR1 SNHLY, CDR2 FYNNEI. In nucleotides, the CDR3 is TGTGCCAGCAGACCTAACAGGGTCAATCAGCCCCAGCATTTT. Translation: CASRPNRVNQPQHF. The whole variable domain, remainder taken from reference TRBV2 and TRBJ1-5, is EPEVTQTPSHQVTQMGQEVILRCVPISNHLYFYWYRQILGQKVEFLVSFYNNEISEKSEIFDDQFSVERPDGSNFTLKIRSTKLEDSAMYFCASRPNRVNQPQHFGDGTRLSIL.

V gene TRBV10-1 combines with J gene TRBJ1-1; TRBD1 matches at 9 bases. The CDR3 consists of 17 residues. CDR1 and CDR2 (germline): WNHNN, SYGVQD (reference sequence). Unmatched junction bases numbered 7, after V lost 1 base and J lost 1 base. CDR3 DNA sequence: TGCGCCAGCAGTGAGTTTGGACAGGGGCGAGGGAACACTGAAGCTTTCTTT. Translating gives CASSEFGQGRGNTEAFF.

The rearrangement uses TRBV6-5 and TRBJ2-1; perhaps TRBD2 as D (6 bases). Germline values: CDR1 MNHEY, CDR2 SVGAGI. The CDR3 extends over 13 amino acids. Trimming cost V 6 bases and J 6 bases, with 12 bases left between them. CDR3 DNA: TGTGCCAGCAGGCCGGGACTTCTCAATGAGCAGTTCTTC. Protein: CASRPGLLNEQFF.

The rearrangement uses TRBV2 and TRBJ1-2; D remains ambiguous. V lost 0 bases and J lost 8, with 16 bases in between. The CDR3 runs to 15 residues. Germline V gives CDR1 SNHLY, CDR2 FYNNEI. CDR3 nucleotides: TGTGCCAGCAGTGAAGCACCGGGAACGGTTGACGGCTACACCTTC. Protein product: CASSEAPGTVDGYTF.

V gene TRBV7-2 combines with J gene TRBJ2-2; tentative D call: TRBD1 (6 bases). The CDR3 is 16 amino acids. Trimming cost V 1 base and J 3 bases, with 12 bases left between them. Looked up from germline, CDR1 is SGHTA and CDR2 is FQGNSA. In DNA form, the CDR3 reads TGTGCCAGCAGCTTAGGTACAGGGCCCTACACCGGGGAGCTGTTTTTT. It yields the protein CASSLGTGPYTGELFF.

The chain has TRBV6-5 and TRBJ1-2; 11 bases agree with TRBD1. The germline V gene has CDR1 MNHEY and CDR2 SVGAGI. The CDR3 has 14 residues. Losses at the gene ends were 5 bases for V and 8 bases for J; bases not matched to a gene: 7. The CDR3 nucleotides are TGTGCCAGCAGTGGGACAGGGGGAATGGGAGGCTACACCTTC. It yields the protein CASSGTGGMGGYTF.

This clone has just one count. The chain carries TRBV28 and TRBJ1-2; the match to TRBD1 covers 7 bases. With V trimmed by 5 bases and J by 4 bases, 7 bases remained unmatched. Looked up from germline, CDR1 is MDHEN and CDR2 is SYDVKM. The CDR3 totals 14 residues. The CDR3 loop reads CASSELGGSYGYTF. The CDR3 DNA reads TGTGCCAGCAGTGAATTAGGGGGCAGCTATGGCTACACCTTC.